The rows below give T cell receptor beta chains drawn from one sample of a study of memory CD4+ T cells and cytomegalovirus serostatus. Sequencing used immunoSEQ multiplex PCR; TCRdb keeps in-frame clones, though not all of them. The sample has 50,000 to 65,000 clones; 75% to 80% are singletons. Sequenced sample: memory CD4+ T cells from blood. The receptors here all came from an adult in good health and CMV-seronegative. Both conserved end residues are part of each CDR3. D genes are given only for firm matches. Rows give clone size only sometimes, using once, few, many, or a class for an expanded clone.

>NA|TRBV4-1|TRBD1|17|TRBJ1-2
CASSQPPGQGADYGYTF
TGCGCCAGCAGCCAACCCCCCGGACAGGGAGCAGACTATGGCTACACCTTC
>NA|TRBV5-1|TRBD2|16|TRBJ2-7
CASSLDSGGSPYEQYF
TGCGCCAGCAGCTTGGATTCCGGGGGGTCGCCCTACGAGCAGTACTTC
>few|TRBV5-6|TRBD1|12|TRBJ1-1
CASSWDRSEAFF
TGTGCCAGCAGCTGGGACAGGTCTGAAGCTTTCTTT
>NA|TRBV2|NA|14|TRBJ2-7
CASRRGRGSYEQYF
TGTGCCAGCAGGCGTGGTAGAGGCTCCTACGAGCAGTACTTC
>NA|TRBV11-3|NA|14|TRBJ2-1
CASSPPGLGNEQFF
TGTGCCAGCAGCCCCCCCGGGTTGGGGAATGAGCAGTTCTTC
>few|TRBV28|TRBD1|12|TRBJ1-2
CASSLPQGARIF
TGTGCCAGCAGTTTACCACAGGGGGCCAGAATCTTC
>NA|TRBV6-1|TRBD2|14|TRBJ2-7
CASRTLGGVYEQYF
TGTGCCAGCAGGACATTGGGGGGGGTCTACGAGCAGTACTTC
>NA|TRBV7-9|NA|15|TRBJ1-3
CASSFDGNSGNTIYF
TGTGCCAGCAGCTTCGACGGCAACTCTGGAAACACCATATATTTT
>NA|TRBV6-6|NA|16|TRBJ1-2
CASSYGFRDTSDGYTF
TGTGCCAGCAGTTACGGATTCCGGGACACCTCCGATGGCTACACCTTC
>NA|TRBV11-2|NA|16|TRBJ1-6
CASSLDPTGRGSPLHF
TGTGCCAGCAGCTTAGATCCCACAGGGAGGGGATCACCCCTCCACTTT
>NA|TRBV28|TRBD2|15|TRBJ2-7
CASSSPIAGAYEQYF
TGTGCCAGCAGTTCTCCTATAGCGGGGGCCTACGAGCAGTACTTC
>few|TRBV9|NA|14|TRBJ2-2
CASSVEGGGRELFF
TGTGCCAGCAGCGTAGAAGGGGGAGGCCGGGAGCTGTTTTTT
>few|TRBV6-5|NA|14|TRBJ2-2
CASRLVRNTGELFF
TGTGCCAGCAGACTAGTTAGAAACACCGGGGAGCTGTTTTTT
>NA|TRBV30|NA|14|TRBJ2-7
CAWSDGRVTYEQYF
TGTGCCTGGAGTGATGGGCGGGTCACCTACGAGCAGTACTTC
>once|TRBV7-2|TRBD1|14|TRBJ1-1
CASSRSNTGGGAFF
TGTGCCAGCAGCCGTTCTAACACAGGGGGCGGCGCTTTCTTT
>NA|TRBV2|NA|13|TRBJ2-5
CASSEASDETQYF
TGTGCCAGCAGTGAAGCCAGCGATGAGACCCAGTACTTC
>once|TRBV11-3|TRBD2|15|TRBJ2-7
CASSPSGASSYEQYF
TGTGCCAGCAGTCCTAGCGGGGCCAGCTCCTACGAGCAGTACTTC
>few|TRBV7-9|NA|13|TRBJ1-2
CASSQRDAYGYTF
TGTGCCAGCAGCCAGAGAGATGCGTATGGCTACACCTTC
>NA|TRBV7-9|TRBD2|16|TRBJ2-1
CASSLALAGGPREQFF
TGTGCCAGCAGCTTAGCCCTAGCGGGAGGGCCTCGGGAGCAGTTCTTC
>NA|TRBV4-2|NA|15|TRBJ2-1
CASSQDKGNYNEQFF
TGTGCCAGCAGCCAAGATAAAGGGAACTACAATGAGCAGTTCTTC